Below, 31 T cell receptor beta chains from the same sample are listed, as sequenced in a study of blood T cell repertoires in COVID-19. Libraries were prepared by immunoSEQ multiplex PCR; TCRdb keeps only in-frame clonotypes and omits some of them. The table has 150,000 or so clones, more than 75% seen once. What was sequenced was peripheral blood. These receptors all come from an elderly man with acute or convalescent COVID-19.

This rearrangement joins TRBV28 to TRBJ2-2; weak D call: TRBD2 (7 bases). The V gene's germline CDR1 is MDHEN and CDR2 SYDVKM. V was trimmed by 5 bases and J by 4 bases, leaving 14 bases between them. The CDR3 sequence is 15 residues long. The CDR3 DNA reads as TGTGCCAGCAGTGGGGGCGGGGGCGGCACCGGGGAGCTGTTTTTT. It translates to CASSGGGGGTGELFF. The full variable domain, with the rest looked up from reference TRBV28 and TRBJ2-2, is DVKVTQSSRYLVKRTGEKVFLECVQDMDHENMFWYRQDPGLGLRLIYFSYDVKMKEKGDIPEGYSVSREKKERFSLILESASTNQTSMYLCASSGGGGGTGELFFGEGSRLTVL.

The chain links TRBV18 to TRBJ2-3; the D is unclear. This CDR3 has 15 residues. Trimming took off 2 bases at V and 0 bases at J, with 9 bases between the two ends. Per the germline V gene, CDR1 is KGHSH and CDR2 is LQKENI. CDR3 sequence: CASSPNERSTDTQYF. Written as DNA, the CDR3 is TGTGCCAGCTCACCAAATGAACGGAGCACAGATACGCAGTATTTT.

This chain uses TRBV11-2 with TRBJ2-4; 8 nucleotides match TRBD1. Germline V gives CDR1 SGHAT, CDR2 FQNNGV. V shed 2 bases, J shed 0 bases, and the junction held 9 bases outside the gene matches. The CDR3 is made up of 18 amino acids. The CDR3 region is CASSLNPTGAIAKNIQYF. Here the CDR3 DNA reads TGTGCCAGCAGCTTAAATCCGACAGGGGCAATAGCCAAAAACATTCAGTACTTC.

The chain joins TRBV2 to TRBJ2-2, with a possible D match to TRBD2 (5 bases). This CDR3 contains 14 residues. V lost 6 bases to trimming and J lost 0 bases, with 8 bases between them. Germline CDR1 SNHLY, CDR2 FYNNEI. In DNA, the CDR3 is TGTGCCAGCAGGGGCGGGCCGAACACCGGGGAGCTGTTTTTT. Amino acid sequence: CASRGGPNTGELFF.

This clone was recorded once. The chain combines TRBV2 with TRBJ2-7, with 9 bases that match TRBD1. The CDR3 totals 14 residues. Losses at the gene ends were 7 bases for V and 4 bases for J; bases not matched to a gene: 8. Germline V gives CDR1 SNHLY, CDR2 FYNNEI. The DNA of the CDR3 is TGTGCCAGCATGAGAGGGACAGGGCCGTACGAGCAGTACTTC. This encodes CASMRGTGPYEQYF.

This clone was observed a few times. The chain has TRBV6-1 and TRBJ2-2, with 7 bases aligning to TRBD2. CDR1 is MNHNS, CDR2 SASEGT, per germline. With V trimmed by 2 bases and J by 0 bases, 6 bases remained unmatched. CDR3 length equals 17 residues. The DNA for the CDR3 is TGTGCCAGCAGTGAAAGGCTGGGAGGGGCGAACACCGGGGAGCTGTTTTTT. Encoded protein: CASSERLGGANTGELFF.

The chain has TRBV7-2 and TRBJ2-7; no reliable D call. This CDR3 is built from 14 residues. V was cut by 1 base and J by 0 bases, with 7 bases left in between. Germline CDR1 is SGHTA and CDR2 is FQGNSA. CDR3 loop: CASSLGETSYEQYF. The CDR3 coding sequence is TGTGCCAGCAGCTTAGGAGAAACCTCCTACGAGCAGTACTTC.

The chain uses TRBV19 and TRBJ2-4, with 9 bases lining up with TRBD1. J lost 6 bases, V lost 11 bases, and 11 bases had no gene match. This CDR3 has 14 amino acids. The V gene's germline CDR1 is LNHDA and CDR2 SQIVND (reference sequence). CDR3 DNA sequence: TGTGCCGGCCAGGGGGGGACAGGGCTAAACATTCAGTACTTC. Protein product: CAGQGGTGLNIQYF.

This sequence joins TRBV24-1 and TRBJ2-7; no clear D gene. The CDR3 contains 13 residues. CDR1 and CDR2 from the germline V gene are KGHDR and SFDVKD. The ends were cut back, 7 bases at V and 3 bases at J, with 12 bases in the middle. The CDR3 DNA sequence: TGTGCCACCAGCTCGGCAGGAATCTACGAGCAGTACTTC. Translating gives CATSSAGIYEQYF.

The genes are TRBV3-1 (or the pseudogene TRBV3-2) and TRBJ2-7; D is unresolved. Germline CDR1 and CDR2: LGHDT and YNNKEL (reference sequence). Trimming took off 5 bases at V and 7 bases at J, with 9 bases between the two ends. CDR3 length: 11 amino acids. The DNA for the CDR3 is TGTGCCAGCAGCTCCCCCGTTGAGCAGTACTTC. Its translation: CASSSPVEQYF.

J is TRBJ1-5 and V is TRBV10-3; no clear D gene. This CDR3 spans 15 amino acids. Looked up from germline, CDR1 is ENHRY and CDR2 is SYGVKD. Trimming removed 0 bases at V and 1 base at J, with 7 bases between. In nucleotides, the CDR3 is TGTGCCATCAGTGAGTCCCTAGGCAGCAATCAGCCCCAGCATTTT. It encodes CAISESLGSNQPQHF.

The chain links TRBV3-1 (or the pseudogene TRBV3-2) to TRBJ2-1, with 8 bases aligning to TRBD2. CDR1 LGHDT and CDR2 YNNKEL come from the germline V gene (reference sequence). The junction had 7 bases not matched to a gene; V was cut back by 0 bases and J by 6 bases. CDR3 length: 16 residues. CDR3 residues: CASSQDKTGGINEQFF. The CDR3 DNA is TGTGCCAGCAGCCAAGATAAGACGGGGGGGATCAATGAGCAGTTCTTC.

The chain has TRBV7-7 and TRBJ2-3, with D perhaps matching TRBD1 (5 bases). V gave up 5 bases and J gave up 6 bases, with 12 bases separating them. Germline V gene lookup returns CDR1 SSHAT and CDR2 FNYEAQ (reference sequence). CDR3 size: 13 residues. The CDR3 here is CASSKQDGDTQYF. DNA of the CDR3: TGTGCCAGCAGCAAACAGGACGGGGATACGCAGTATTTT.

CDR3 in DNA: TGTGCCAGCAGTGAGGAGACCGGGTCAACCTACGAGCAGTACTTC. Encoded protein: CASSEETGSTYEQYF. This sequence joins TRBV2 and TRBJ2-7; D not resolved. Deletions cut 3 bases from V and 2 bases from J, with 14 bases between. From germline, CDR1 is SNHLY and CDR2 FYNNEI. The length of the CDR3 is 15 residues.

The chain combines TRBV5-6 with TRBJ1-2; possibly TRBD1 for D (5 bases). V lost 4 bases and J lost 11, with 12 bases in between. The germline gives CDR1 SGHDT, CDR2 YYEEEE. This CDR3 is built from 11 residues. Here the CDR3 reads CASSAGPGYTF. The CDR3 DNA follows: TGTGCCAGCAGCGCGGGACCGGGATACACCTTC.

The chain has TRBV4-1 and TRBJ2-5; unclear D gene. V gave up 6 bases and J gave up 5 bases, with 13 bases separating them. Germline V CDR1 and CDR2: MGHRA, YSYEKL. CDR3 length: 13 amino acids. The CDR3 loop reads CASSPSARETQYF. The CDR3 bases are TGCGCCAGCAGTCCCAGTGCCAGGGAGACCCAGTACTTC.

About this clone itself: The same CDR3 can be traced to other DNA sequences in this sample. This sequence joins TRBV3-1 (or the pseudogene TRBV3-2) and TRBJ1-2; no clear D gene. V gave up 1 base and J gave up 0 bases, with 6 bases separating them. The CDR3 extends over 14 amino acids. Germline CDR1 is LGHDT and CDR2 is YNNKEL (reference sequence). CDR3 nucleotides: TGTGCCAGCAGCCAAGTAGACACTAACTATGGCTACACCTTC. Translating gives CASSQVDTNYGYTF.

The chain is built from TRBV6-5 and TRBJ2-5; the match to TRBD2 covers 10 bases. CDR3 size: 16 residues. Germline V gene data show CDR1 as MNHEY and CDR2 as SVGAGI. Trimming cost V 0 bases and J 9 bases; bases outside gene matches: 10. The CDR3 region has the DNA TGTGCCAGCAGTTACTCCGGACTAGCGGAGGGAACGGCCCAGTACTTC. Its protein product is CASSYSGLAEGTAQYF.

The chain carries TRBV28 and TRBJ1-2; 10 positions agree with TRBD1. CDR1 is MDHEN and CDR2 is SYDVKM in the germline V gene. V was clipped by 5 bases and J by 8 bases; unmatched bases: 8. CDR3 length equals 14 residues. The CDR3 region has the DNA TGTGCCAGCAGTCAACGGGACAGGGGTAGAGGCTACACCTTC. Translating it yields CASSQRDRGRGYTF.

This clone has only a few counts. The chain combines TRBV2 with TRBJ2-1; tentatively, D is TRBD2 (6 bases). Trimming shortened V by 6 bases and J by 9 bases, and 9 bases separated the two germline ends. CDR1 is SNHLY, CDR2 FYNNEI, per germline. CDR3 length: 11 residues. The CDR3 bases are TGTGCCAGCAGGACTAGAACTGAGCAGTTCTTC. Encoded protein: CASRTRTEQFF.

The count of this clone is one. The J gene is TRBJ2-1, the V gene TRBV4-1; D might be TRBD2 (6 bases). The V and J ends lost 1 base and 2 bases respectively, with 15 bases between them. The germline V gene has CDR1 MGHRA and CDR2 YSYEKL. This CDR3 has 17 amino acids. CDR3 protein: CASSQVDTTGAYNEQFF. The CDR3 DNA reads TGCGCCAGCAGCCAAGTGGACACCACGGGGGCCTACAATGAGCAGTTCTTC.

V usage is TRBV5-1 and J usage is TRBJ2-5; 9 bases agree with TRBD2. The CDR3 is 15 amino acids. Germline CDR1 SGHRS, CDR2 YFSETQ. Losses at the gene ends were 0 bases for V and 5 bases for J; bases not matched to a gene: 5. Written as DNA, the CDR3 is TGCGCCAGCAGCTTGGCCCTAGCGGGAACTGAGACCCAGTACTTC. It encodes CASSLALAGTETQYF.

CDR3 sequence: CASRRLPTDTQYF. The CDR3 DNA reads TGTGCCAGCAGGCGACTCCCGACAGATACGCAGTATTTT. The rearrangement joins TRBV2 to TRBJ2-3; D gene uncertain. Germline V gene lookup returns CDR1 SNHLY and CDR2 FYNNEI. V lost 6 bases to trimming and J lost 3 bases, with 10 bases between them. The CDR3 spans 13 residues.

The chain employs TRBV13 and TRBJ2-7; no reliable D call. CDR1 is PRHDT and CDR2 is FYEKMQ in the germline V gene (reference sequence). The CDR3 covers 13 residues. V was cut by 11 bases and J by 3 bases, with 17 bases left in between. In DNA, the CDR3 is TGTGCCCCCACCGTGTTAAGCTGCTACGAGCAGTACTTC. This encodes CAPTVLSCYEQYF.

This chain links TRBV5-1 with TRBJ2-2; TRBD1 matches at 7 bases. Germline V gene sequence: CDR1 SGHRS, CDR2 YFSETQ. This CDR3 spans 15 amino acids. The V segment lost 4 bases and the J segment 3 bases; nucleotides outside the gene matches: 6. The CDR3 DNA follows: TGCGCCAGCAGCAAAGACAGGGTGTACACCGGGGAGCTGTTTTTT. Translation gives CASSKDRVYTGELFF.

The chain is built from TRBV5-6 and TRBJ2-1; 8 bases are a match to TRBD2. The germline V gene encodes CDR1 SGHDT and CDR2 YYEEEE. The CDR3 is 12 amino acids. Unmatched junction bases numbered 9, after V lost 4 bases and J lost 15 bases. In nucleotides, the CDR3 is TGTGCCAGCAGCCTCGGCGGGGGGCGTGCGTTCTTC. Its translation is CASSLGGGRAFF.

The rearrangement links TRBV24-1 to TRBJ1-3, with TRBD1 matching 9 bases. CDR1 is KGHDR, CDR2 SFDVKD, per germline. J gave up 0 bases and V 2 bases, and 4 bases lay outside the gene matches. The CDR3 covers 17 residues. This chain's CDR3 is CATSDSRTGVSGNTIYF. The CDR3 DNA reads as TGTGCCACCAGTGATTCAAGGACAGGGGTCTCTGGAAACACCATATATTTT.

V usage is TRBV28 and J usage is TRBJ1-4; 9 bases are shared with TRBD1. The germline gives CDR1 MDHEN, CDR2 SYDVKM. The V and J ends lost 6 bases and 5 bases, in that order; junction bases with no gene match: 7. The CDR3 extends over 15 amino acids. The CDR3 DNA follows: TGTGCCAGCAGACGCGCCGGGACAGGGAATGAAAAACTGTTTTTT. Translation gives CASRRAGTGNEKLFF.

This chain uses TRBV7-2 with TRBJ2-7, with TRBD1 matching over 8 bases. Germline CDR1 reads SGHTA; CDR2 reads FQGNSA. The CDR3 is made up of 14 amino acids. Trimming at V came to 3 bases and at J to 6 bases, leaving 7 bases not matched to a gene. In nucleotides, the CDR3 is TGTGCCAGCAGCTTGGTGGCAGGGGGCAGCGAGCAGTACTTC. This gives the protein CASSLVAGGSEQYF. Filled out from reference TRBV7-2 and TRBJ2-7, the complete variable domain reads GAGVSQSPSNKVTEKGKDVELRCDPISGHTALYWYRQSLGQGLEFLIYFQGNSAPDKSGLPSDRFSAERTGGSVSTLTIQRTQQEDSAVYLCASSLVAGGSEQYFGPGTRLTVT.

DNA for the CDR3: TGTGCCAGCAGTCTCGGCCAGAGGGTGAACACTGAAGCTTTCTTT. The encoded protein is CASSLGQRVNTEAFF. The rearrangement links TRBV27 to TRBJ1-1; D call uncertain. CDR1 is MNHEY, CDR2 SMNVEV, per germline (reference sequence). The CDR3 has 15 amino acids. The V gene lost 5 bases and the J gene lost 0 bases, with 13 bases spanning the gap.

V gene TRBV10-2 combines with J gene TRBJ1-5; 7 positions match TRBD1. The CDR3 totals 15 residues. Per germline, CDR1 WSHSY and CDR2 SAAADI. V dropped 4 bases and J dropped 4; count of bases not matched to a gene: 7. The CDR3: CASSVGGGDNQPQHF. CDR3 bases: TGCGCCAGCAGTGTAGGGGGCGGGGATAATCAGCCCCAGCATTTT.